This TCR beta chain was captured in a study of blood T cells in healthy people across ages. The CDR3 sequence is 14 residues long. Germline CDR1 KGHSH, CDR2 LQKENI. Trimming stripped 5 bases from V and 0 bases from J, with 11 bases between. Primed by a sample-barcoded 5' primer and a J-beta primer mix, a second PCR proceeded for roughly 6 to 12 cycles. Each CDR3 protein gets one entry after TCRdb re-called the 5' RACE reads with MiXCR. Counted here are hundreds of thousands of distinct CDR3 sequences, about 56% occurring once; the ten biggest clones make up 20% to 30%. No fewer than 6.5 million PBMCs went into each sample.

This TCR derives from a man aged 40-49 years in good health. The gene calls are TRBV18 and TRBJ2-7; maybe TRBD1 (6 bases). Sequences were obtained from blood. The chain's CDR3 is CASSTAGVSYEQYF. CDR3 nucleotides: TGTGCCAGCTCAACGGCAGGGGTCTCCTACGAGCAGTACTTC.